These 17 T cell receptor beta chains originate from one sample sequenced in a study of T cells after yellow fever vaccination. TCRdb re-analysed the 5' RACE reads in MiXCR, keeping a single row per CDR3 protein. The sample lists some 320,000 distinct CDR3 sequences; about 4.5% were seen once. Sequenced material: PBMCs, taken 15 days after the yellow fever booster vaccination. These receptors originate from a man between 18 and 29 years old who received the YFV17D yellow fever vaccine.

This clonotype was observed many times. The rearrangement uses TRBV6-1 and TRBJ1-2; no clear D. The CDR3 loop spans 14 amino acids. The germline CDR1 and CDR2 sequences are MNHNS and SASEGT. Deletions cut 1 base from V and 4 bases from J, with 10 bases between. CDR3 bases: TGTGCCAGCAGTGAAGGGGGAGCGATCTATGGCTACACCTTC. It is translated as CASSEGGAIYGYTF.

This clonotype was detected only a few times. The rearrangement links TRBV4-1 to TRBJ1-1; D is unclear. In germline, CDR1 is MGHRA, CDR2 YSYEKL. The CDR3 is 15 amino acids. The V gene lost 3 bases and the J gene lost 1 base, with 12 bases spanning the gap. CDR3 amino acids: CASSQWGERNTEAFF. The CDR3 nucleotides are TGCGCCAGCAGCCAGTGGGGAGAGAGGAACACTGAAGCTTTCTTT.

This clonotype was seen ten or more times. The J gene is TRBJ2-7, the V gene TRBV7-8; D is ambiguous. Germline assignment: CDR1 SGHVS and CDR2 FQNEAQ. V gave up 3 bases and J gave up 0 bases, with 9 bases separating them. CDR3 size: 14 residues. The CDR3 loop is CASSLDPTSYEQYF. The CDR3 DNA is TGTGCCAGCAGCTTGGACCCAACCTCCTACGAGCAGTACTTC.

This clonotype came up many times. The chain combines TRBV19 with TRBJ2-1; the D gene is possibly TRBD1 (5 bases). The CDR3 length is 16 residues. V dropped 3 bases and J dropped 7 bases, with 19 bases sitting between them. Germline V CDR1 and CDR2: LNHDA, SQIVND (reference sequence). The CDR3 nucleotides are TGTGCCAGTAGTATGGTAGGGGATCCCAATACGAATGAGCAGTTCTTC. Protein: CASSMVGDPNTNEQFF.

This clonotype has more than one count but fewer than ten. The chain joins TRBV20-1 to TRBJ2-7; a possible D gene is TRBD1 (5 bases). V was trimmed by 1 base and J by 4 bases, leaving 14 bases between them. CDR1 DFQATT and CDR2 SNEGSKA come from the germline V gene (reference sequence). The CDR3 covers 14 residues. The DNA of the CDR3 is TGCAGTGCTAGAGCCCCCGACAGTAAATACGAGCAGTACTTC. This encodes CSARAPDSKYEQYF.

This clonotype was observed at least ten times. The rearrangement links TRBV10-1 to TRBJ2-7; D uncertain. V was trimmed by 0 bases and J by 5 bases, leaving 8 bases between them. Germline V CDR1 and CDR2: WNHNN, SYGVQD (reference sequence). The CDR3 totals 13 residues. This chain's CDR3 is CASSESGNDEQYF. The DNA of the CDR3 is TGCGCCAGCAGTGAGTCGGGTAACGACGAGCAGTACTTC.

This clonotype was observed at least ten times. The CDR3 bases are TGTGCCAGCAGCGTGAGCTCGGCGGGGCTGCGGGAGACCCAGTACTTC. It yields the protein CASSVSSAGLRETQYF. V is TRBV9 and J is TRBJ2-5; TRBD2 might be the D (6 bases). Germline values: CDR1 SGDLS, CDR2 YYNGEE. The CDR3 covers 16 residues. The V and J ends lost 2 bases and 5 bases respectively, with 19 bases between them.

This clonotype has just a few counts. The CDR3 reads CASSSYRGTPSSGANVLTF. CDR3 bases: TGTGCCAGTTCTTCCTATCGCGGGACGCCTAGCTCTGGGGCCAACGTCCTGACTTTC. The gene calls are TRBV19 and TRBJ2-6, with D possibly being TRBD2 (6 bases). The CDR3 is 19 residues long. Trimming took off 8 bases at V and 0 bases at J, with 23 bases between the two ends. Germline CDR1 and CDR2: LNHDA and SQIVND (reference sequence).

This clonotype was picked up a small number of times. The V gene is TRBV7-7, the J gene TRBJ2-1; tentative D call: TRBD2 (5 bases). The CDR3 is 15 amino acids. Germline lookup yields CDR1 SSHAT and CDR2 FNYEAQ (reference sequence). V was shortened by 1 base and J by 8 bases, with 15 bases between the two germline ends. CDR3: CASSLGGFYSDEQFF. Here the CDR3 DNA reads TGTGCCAGCAGCTTAGGAGGGTTTTATTCTGATGAGCAGTTCTTC.

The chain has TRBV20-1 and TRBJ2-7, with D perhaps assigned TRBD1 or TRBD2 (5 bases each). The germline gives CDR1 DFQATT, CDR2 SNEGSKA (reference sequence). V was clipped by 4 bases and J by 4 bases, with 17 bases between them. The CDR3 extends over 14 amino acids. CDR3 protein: CSANRDPSPYEQYF. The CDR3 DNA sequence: TGCAGTGCTAACCGGGACCCTTCCCCGTACGAGCAGTACTTC.

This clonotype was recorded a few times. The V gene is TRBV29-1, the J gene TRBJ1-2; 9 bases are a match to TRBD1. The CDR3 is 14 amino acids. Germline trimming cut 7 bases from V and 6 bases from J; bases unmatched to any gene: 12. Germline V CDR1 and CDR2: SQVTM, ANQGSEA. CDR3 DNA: TGCAGCGCTGGCACCGGGACAGGGCGTCATGGCTACACCTTC. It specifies CSAGTGTGRHGYTF.

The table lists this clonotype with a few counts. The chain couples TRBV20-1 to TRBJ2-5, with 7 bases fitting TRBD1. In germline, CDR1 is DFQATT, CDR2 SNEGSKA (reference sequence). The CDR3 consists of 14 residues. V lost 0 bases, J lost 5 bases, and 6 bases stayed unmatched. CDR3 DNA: TGCAGTGCTAGAGATGTAGGGGGCGGGGAGACCCAGTACTTC. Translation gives CSARDVGGGETQYF.

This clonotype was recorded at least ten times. The CDR3 bases are TGTGCCAGCAGCCCCCCCCCTTACAATGAGCAGTTCTTC. Translated, it gives CASSPPPYNEQFF. V and J are TRBV7-3 and TRBJ2-1; D is unclear. Trimming cost V 5 bases and J 4 bases, with 9 bases left between them. The germline gives CDR1 SGHTA, CDR2 FQGTGA. The CDR3 covers 13 residues.

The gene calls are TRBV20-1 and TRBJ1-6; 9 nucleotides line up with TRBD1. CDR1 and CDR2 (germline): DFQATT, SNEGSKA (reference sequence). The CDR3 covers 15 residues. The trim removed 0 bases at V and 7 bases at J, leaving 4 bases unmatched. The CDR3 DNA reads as TGCAGTGCTAGAGACCGCGGGACAGGGAATTCACCCCTCCACTTT. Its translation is CSARDRGTGNSPLHF.

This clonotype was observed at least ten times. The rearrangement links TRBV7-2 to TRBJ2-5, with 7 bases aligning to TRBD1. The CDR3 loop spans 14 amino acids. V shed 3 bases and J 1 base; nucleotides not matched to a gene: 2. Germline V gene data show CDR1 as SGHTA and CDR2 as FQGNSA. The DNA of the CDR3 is TGTGCCAGCAGCTTGGACAGGCCCCAAGAGACCCAGTACTTC. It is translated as CASSLDRPQETQYF.

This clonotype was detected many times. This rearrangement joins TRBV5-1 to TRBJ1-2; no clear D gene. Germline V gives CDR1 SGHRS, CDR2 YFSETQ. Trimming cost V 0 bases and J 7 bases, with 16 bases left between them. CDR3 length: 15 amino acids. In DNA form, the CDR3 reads TGCGCCAGCAGCTTGGAACAGATCGAGTTTACTGGCTACACCTTC. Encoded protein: CASSLEQIEFTGYTF.

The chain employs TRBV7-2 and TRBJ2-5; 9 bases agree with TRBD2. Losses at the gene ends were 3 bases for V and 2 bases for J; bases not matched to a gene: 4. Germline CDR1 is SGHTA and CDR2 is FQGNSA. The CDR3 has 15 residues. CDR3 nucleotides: TGTGCCAGCAGCTTTTCTAGCGGGAAACAAGAGACCCAGTACTTC. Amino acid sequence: CASSFSSGKQETQYF.